This TCR beta chain stems from a study of T cell repertoires in cytomegalovirus infection. This CDR3 contains 11 residues. Germline V CDR1 and CDR2: SGHAT, FQNNGV. Trimming shortened V by 5 bases and J by 14 bases, and 10 bases separated the two germline ends. As for this clonotype: What it recognizes is unknown.

TCRdb reprocessed the reads with MiXCR, giving one entry per CDR3 protein. The sample includes around 71,000 distinct CDR3 sequences, more than 20% of them seen just once. General study results and limits: The ex vivo response was dominated by HLA-C-restricted CMV-specific TCR beta clonotypes. Cumulative public TCR beta family frequency identified CMV carriers with the relevant HLA.

V and J are TRBV11-2 and TRBJ1-6; unclear D gene. Specimen: CD8+ T cells from cultured PBMCs, collected from culture after CMV antigen stimulation. This receptor was obtained from a human donor in good health (CMV status not recorded). Some clones in this sample may be carry-over from other donors' samples. This CDR3 is CASSPSFTLHF. The CDR3 coding sequence is TGTGCCAGCAGCCCATCTTTCACCCTCCACTTT.